This TCR beta chain was sequenced during a study of OX40 agonist ivuxolimab in advanced cancers. About the research overall: Ivuxolimab is an agonistic anti-OX40 (CD134) antibody, and patients were treated with it. Dose-escalation patients were diagnosed with hepatocellular carcinoma, melanoma, renal cell cancer or head and neck cancer. Study results and caveats: Mean expanded clone counts were higher in CD8+ than CD4+ T cells.

Germline CDR1 reads SGDLS; CDR2 reads YYNGEE. V was clipped by 6 bases and J by 3 bases, with 19 bases between them. This CDR3 contains 16 residues. On this clone itself: Its matching antigen is unknown.

Repertoires were generated with immunoSEQ multiplex PCR, while TCRdb's copy carries only in-frame clones and drops some. The sample carries over 40,000 clones, 65% to 85% recorded once. The genes are TRBV9 and TRBJ1-5; TRBD1 might be the D (6 bases). The specimen was CD4+ or CD8+ T cells sorted from blood, collected in a trial of the OX40 agonist ivuxolimab. The receptor was isolated from an adult with an advanced solid tumor such as melanoma, head and neck, liver or kidney cancer. In DNA, the CDR3 is TGTGCCAGCACCCCAGGGGTGGGGGCCCCCAATCAGCCCCAGCATTTT. Translating it yields CASTPGVGAPNQPQHF.